The next 29 T cell receptor beta chains were all read from a single sample in a study of T-cell memory formation after mild COVID-19. TCRdb independently ran MiXCR on the 5' RACE reads; one entry per CDR3 protein. Here the sample spans about 320,000 distinct CDR3 sequences, over 11% being singletons. The sequenced sample consisted of PBMCs or a T cell subset sorted from them (not recorded which). The receptors were sampled from a man aged 18 to 30 who had mild COVID-19 (a few samples of this study predate the infection). Cell type and time point are not known.

V is TRBV21-1 and J is TRBJ2-7; the table's TRBD1 call for D was not verified on the DNA. TRBV21-1 is classified as a pseudogene. This CDR3 has 15 residues. The CDR3 here is CASSSVDRHFYEQYV. DNA for the CDR3: TGTGCCAGCAGCAGCGTCGACAGGCATTTCTACGAGCAGTACGTC.

The V gene is TRBV29-1, the J gene TRBJ1-2; D gene ambiguous. Trimming removed 7 bases from V and 8 bases from J, with 17 bases in between. This CDR3 is 12 amino acids long. Germline lookup yields CDR1 SQVTM and CDR2 ANQGSEA. Here the CDR3 reads CSAGWAPEGYTF. The CDR3 DNA reads as TGCAGCGCCGGTTGGGCGCCGGAAGGCTACACCTTC.

This clonotype was seen only a few times. The chain recombines TRBV11-2 with TRBJ2-5; D is perhaps TRBD2 (6 bases). Trimming left V 2 bases short and J 4 bases short, with 14 bases between. CDR1 and CDR2 from the germline V gene are SGHAT and FQNNGV. This CDR3 spans 15 amino acids. The CDR3 reads CASSLTGMEGETQYF. In DNA, the CDR3 is TGTGCCAGCAGCTTAACGGGGATGGAGGGAGAGACCCAGTACTTC.

This clonotype was seen repeatedly, ten times or more. V usage is TRBV9 and J usage is TRBJ2-3, with 10 nucleotides matching TRBD1. After removal of 1 base from V and 3 bases from J, the junction contained 5 bases not matched to a gene. CDR3 size: 16 residues. Germline CDR1 SGDLS, CDR2 YYNGEE. The CDR3 DNA is TGTGCCAGCAGCGTACCGAGGACAGGGGGAACAGATACGCAGTATTTT. Its translation: CASSVPRTGGTDTQYF.

The rearrangement links TRBV7-2 to TRBJ2-4, with 7 bases matching TRBD1. J gave up 6 bases and V 4 bases, and 12 bases lay outside the gene matches. From germline, CDR1 is SGHTA and CDR2 FQGNSA. The CDR3 has 16 amino acids. CDR3 region: CASSWDSYDPLNIQYF. The CDR3, as DNA: TGTGCCAGCAGCTGGGACAGCTACGATCCGCTAAACATTCAGTACTTC.

CDR3 amino acids: CASSDTGVIETQYF. The CDR3 DNA sequence: TGTGCCAGCAGTGATACAGGGGTGATAGAGACCCAGTACTTC. The chain is built from TRBV25-1 and TRBJ2-5; TRBD1 aligns across 7 bases. With V trimmed by 3 bases and J by 4 bases, 5 bases remained unmatched. There are 14 residues in the CDR3. Germline values: CDR1 MGHDK, CDR2 SYGVNS.

This sequence joins TRBV7-6 and TRBJ1-1; D is ambiguous. CDR3 length: 16 residues. Germline V lookup: CDR1 SGHVS, CDR2 FNYEAQ. Between the trimmed V and J ends, which lost 2 bases and 3 bases, there was a span of 16 bases. The CDR3 region is CASSLSSWGSDTEAFF. CDR3 nucleotides: TGTGCCAGCAGCTTAAGTAGTTGGGGTTCGGACACTGAAGCTTTCTTT.

The CDR3 nucleotides read TGTGCCAGCAGCCAAGATCTCCGCCCGGGCAGCGGGGAGCTGTTTTTT. Amino acids: CASSQDLRPGSGELFF. V usage is TRBV3-1 and J usage is TRBJ2-2; D is undetermined. V lost 0 bases and J 7 bases, leaving 15 bases between the germline ends. Germline V gives CDR1 LGHDT, CDR2 YNNKEL (reference sequence). This CDR3 contains 16 residues.

This clonotype appeared many times. The chain carries TRBV4-2 and TRBJ2-2; 8 positions match TRBD1. With V trimmed by 5 bases and J by 5 bases, 7 bases remained unmatched. CDR1 is LGHNA and CDR2 is YNFKEQ in the germline V gene. This CDR3 contains 15 residues. CDR3 in DNA: TGTGCCAGCAGCGTACAGGGGGAGTGGACCGGGGAGCTGTTTTTT. This codes for CASSVQGEWTGELFF.

This clonotype turned up a few times. This sequence joins TRBV5-1 and TRBJ1-3, with 9 bases matching TRBD1. J gave up 11 bases and V 0 bases, and 6 bases lay outside the gene matches. This CDR3 is built from 14 residues. Germline V gene data show CDR1 as SGHRS and CDR2 as YFSETQ. The CDR3 region has the DNA TGCGCCAGCAGCTTGGCCGGACAGGGGAGCGCCATATATTTT. Protein: CASSLAGQGSAIYF.

This chain joins TRBV7-8 and TRBJ1-4; 9 bases agree with TRBD1. This CDR3 region has 15 residues. Germline-derived CDR1 and CDR2 are SGHVS and FQNEAQ. V lost 6 bases to trimming and J lost 6 bases; unmatched junction nucleotides: 8. DNA of the CDR3: TGTGCCAGCAGTCCTACGGGGGACAGGGATGAAAAACTGTTTTTT. Its translation is CASSPTGDRDEKLFF.

Ten or more counts support this clonotype. The chain employs TRBV7-2 and TRBJ2-3, with D perhaps TRBD1 (6 bases). The CDR3 is made up of 12 amino acids. Trimming pared 5 bases from V and 7 bases from J, leaving 10 bases between. Germline CDR1 SGHTA, CDR2 FQGNSA. In nucleotides, the CDR3 is TGTGCCAGCAGCCCCCAGGGGCATACGCAGTATTTT. The encoded protein is CASSPQGHTQYF.

A few counts support this clonotype. This chain connects TRBV13 to TRBJ1-1, with a weak D call TRBD1 (6 bases). Trimming took 8 bases from V and 4 from J, leaving 11 bases between them. The germline V gene encodes CDR1 PRHDT and CDR2 FYEKMQ (reference sequence). The CDR3 spans 12 residues. The CDR3 DNA is TGTGCCAGCCGGGGGCCGGGCACTGAAGCTTTCTTT. It translates to CASRGPGTEAFF.

In its sample, this clonotype was seen a few times. The genes are TRBV9 and TRBJ2-2, with 8 positions matching TRBD2. The junction had 5 bases not matched to a gene; V was cut back by 0 bases and J by 4 bases. The CDR3 runs 16 residues. Germline V lookup: CDR1 SGDLS, CDR2 YYNGEE. CDR3 loop: CASSVGPAGATGELFF. The CDR3, as DNA: TGTGCCAGCAGCGTAGGCCCAGCGGGGGCCACCGGGGAGCTGTTTTTT.

The chain employs TRBV29-1 and TRBJ2-2; TRBD1 aligns across 7 bases. CDR1 is SQVTM, CDR2 ANQGSEA, per germline. The CDR3 contains 15 residues. The J segment lost 2 bases and the V segment lost 5 bases, leaving 8 bases of the junction unmatched. CDR3 sequence reads: CSVTPRDRNTGELFF. CDR3 DNA sequence: TGCAGCGTTACCCCACGGGACAGAAACACCGGGGAGCTGTTTTTT.

This chain uses TRBV7-2 with TRBJ2-5; the D is unclear. Germline CDR1 SGHTA, CDR2 FQGNSA. CDR3 size: 16 residues. The V gene lost 1 base and the J gene lost 2 bases, with 14 bases spanning the gap. CDR3: CASSLGDKTPQETQYF. The CDR3 coding sequence is TGTGCCAGCAGCTTAGGAGACAAGACCCCTCAAGAGACCCAGTACTTC.

V is TRBV7-9 and J is TRBJ2-1; TRBD1 is a possible D gene (6 bases). Trimming cost V 3 bases and J 2 bases, with 14 bases left between them. This CDR3 spans 16 amino acids. Germline V CDR1 and CDR2: SEHNR, FQNEAQ (reference sequence). CDR3 sequence reads: CASSLRTVYPYNEQFF. Here the CDR3 DNA reads TGTGCCAGCAGCTTGAGGACAGTCTACCCCTACAATGAGCAGTTCTTC.

This clonotype was observed a handful of times. The rearrangement links TRBV20-1 to TRBJ2-3; 8 bases align to TRBD2. Per germline, CDR1 DFQATT and CDR2 SNEGSKA (reference sequence). The CDR3 is 12 residues long. V lost 6 bases and J lost 1; bases outside the gene matches: 0. The CDR3 sequence is CSARGGTDTQYF. In DNA, the CDR3 is TGCAGTGCGCGGGGGGGCACAGATACGCAGTATTTT.

CDR3 loop: CASSADYEQYF. CDR3 bases: TGTGCCAGCAGCGCTGATTACGAGCAGTACTTC. V and J are TRBV9 and TRBJ2-7, with D unclear. Germline assignment: CDR1 SGDLS and CDR2 YYNGEE. The V and J ends lost 3 bases and 4 bases respectively, with 5 bases between them. This CDR3 has 11 residues.

The chain employs TRBV4-1 and TRBJ1-2, with TRBD1 as a possible D gene (6 bases). CDR3 size: 16 residues. Trimming pared 0 bases from V and 6 bases from J, leaving 17 bases between. The germline CDR1 and CDR2 sequences are MGHRA and YSYEKL. DNA for the CDR3: TGCGCCAGCAGCCAAGATAGGGGGAGGGTGCAAGATGGCTACACCTTC. It codes for CASSQDRGRVQDGYTF.

In its sample, this clonotype was seen a few times. The V gene is TRBV7-8, the J gene TRBJ2-3, with TRBD2 as a possible D gene (7 bases). This CDR3 region has 13 residues. Germline CDR1 is SGHVS and CDR2 is FQNEAQ. Trimming cost V 7 bases and J 1 base, with 9 bases left between them. The CDR3 DNA reads TGTGCCAGCAACGGGGGGCGCACAGATACGCAGTATTTT. This translates into CASNGGRTDTQYF.

The rearrangement uses TRBV7-9 and TRBJ1-5; D ambiguous. Per the germline V gene, CDR1 is SEHNR and CDR2 is FQNEAQ (reference sequence). The V end lost 1 base, the J end lost 9 bases, and 13 bases lay between the germline ends. The length of the CDR3 is 14 residues. The CDR3 protein is CASSLDSPLWPQHF. CDR3 DNA sequence: TGTGCCAGCAGCTTAGACTCCCCGTTATGGCCCCAGCATTTT.

The chain uses TRBV7-3 and TRBJ2-1; 11 bases line up with TRBD2. The CDR3 is 14 residues long. CDR1 and CDR2 (germline): SGHTA, FQGTGA. Trimming at V came to 3 bases and at J to 6 bases, leaving 1 base not matched to a gene. CDR3 nucleotide sequence: TGTGCCAGCAGCTTCGGGACTAGCGGCAATGAGCAGTTCTTC. Amino acids: CASSFGTSGNEQFF.

CDR3 nucleotide sequence: TGCAGTGCTAGGGGGACAGGGTCCACCTACGAGCAGTACTTC. Translating gives CSARGTGSTYEQYF. The chain has TRBV20-1 and TRBJ2-7; 9 bases agree with TRBD1. Germline V CDR1 and CDR2: DFQATT, SNEGSKA (reference sequence). CDR3 length equals 14 residues. Trimming at V came to 3 bases and at J to 2 bases, leaving 5 bases not matched to a gene.

The CDR3 DNA follows: TGTGCCAGCAGTTACGTGACGGGGCACACCGGGGAGCTGTTTTTT. It yields the protein CASSYVTGHTGELFF. The chain couples TRBV6-2 or TRBV6-3 to TRBJ2-2, with D perhaps given as TRBD1 or TRBD2 (5 bases each). CDR1 is MNHEY and CDR2 is SVGEGT in the germline V gene. The CDR3 has 15 amino acids. V gave up 2 bases and J gave up 3 bases, with 10 bases separating them.

This clonotype was recorded a few times. The V and J genes are TRBV5-1 and TRBJ2-7; TRBD2 is a possible D gene (6 bases). This CDR3 contains 14 residues. Germline values: CDR1 SGHRS, CDR2 YFSETQ. V gave up 0 bases and J gave up 0 bases, with 7 bases separating them. The CDR3 bases are TGCGCCAGCAGCTTGGGACTAGACTCCTACGAGCAGTACTTC. Translation gives CASSLGLDSYEQYF.

The chain recombines TRBV20-1 with TRBJ2-7, with TRBD1 identical over 7 bases. Losses at the gene ends were 0 bases for V and 5 bases for J; bases not matched to a gene: 10. In germline, CDR1 is DFQATT, CDR2 SNEGSKA (reference sequence). The CDR3 totals 15 residues. The CDR3 nucleotides are TGCAGTGCTAGAGATGGTCGGCAGGGGGTTGACGAGCAGTACTTC. Amino acid sequence: CSARDGRQGVDEQYF.

This clonotype was counted a few times. The rearrangement links TRBV5-6 to TRBJ1-2; D is undetermined. Germline values: CDR1 SGHDT, CDR2 YYEEEE. V was trimmed by 2 bases and J by 6 bases, leaving 11 bases between them. The CDR3 has 13 residues. The CDR3 region has the DNA TGTGCCAGCAGCTTTGGAGCGAGCGATGGCTACACCTTC. Amino acid sequence: CASSFGASDGYTF.

V and J are TRBV5-1 and TRBJ2-7; possible D gene TRBD1, 5 bases. Looked up from germline, CDR1 is SGHRS and CDR2 is YFSETQ. The CDR3 covers 14 residues. V lost 4 bases, J lost 2 bases, and 13 bases lay in between. CDR3 protein: CASSEAGPPYEQYF. The CDR3, as DNA: TGCGCCAGCAGCGAGGCAGGGCCCCCCTACGAGCAGTACTTC.